The next 17 T cell receptor beta chains were all read from a single sample in a study of T cells of healthy individuals (dated by TCRdb to between 2017 and 2018). The library came from 5' RACE. The run used an Illumina MiSeq. TCRdb ran its own pipeline on the public reads, namely fastp trimming at Q25 and MiXCR clone calling, and kept in-frame beta chains. Rows merge per CDR3 protein into single entries with the most common DNA and genes. The sample contains about 82,000 distinct CDR3 sequences, about 5% of them found a single time. Clones ranked in the top ten supply around 6.9% of the sample. The receptors were gathered from a female donor in good health.

This clonotype was seen repeatedly, ten times or more. The V and J genes are TRBV24-1 and TRBJ2-3; D is unresolved. CDR1 is KGHDR, CDR2 SFDVKD, per germline. V lost 3 bases and J lost 0, with 6 bases in between. This CDR3 has 14 residues. The CDR3 here is CATSDPGSTDTQYF. Here the CDR3 DNA reads TGTGCCACCAGTGATCCGGGTAGCACAGATACGCAGTATTTT.

At least ten counts were recorded for this clonotype. This chain links TRBV7-9 with TRBJ2-1; tentatively, D is TRBD2 (5 bases). The CDR3 spans 16 residues. Germline V lookup: CDR1 SEHNR, CDR2 FQNEAQ (reference sequence). Deletions cut 4 bases from V and 7 bases from J, with 20 bases between. In nucleotides, the CDR3 is TGTGCCAGCAGCTCGCAACTGGCCGGACTTGGTAATGAGCAGTTCTTC. Residues: CASSSQLAGLGNEQFF.

This clonotype has more than one count but fewer than ten. J is TRBJ2-5 and V is TRBV5-1, with 7 bases identical to TRBD2. The CDR3 is 16 residues long. V was clipped by 0 bases and J by 0 bases; unmatched bases: 5. Germline V lookup: CDR1 SGHRS, CDR2 YFSETQ. CDR3 region: CASSLDNSGYQETQYF. DNA of the CDR3: TGCGCCAGCAGCTTGGATAATAGCGGGTACCAAGAGACCCAGTACTTC.

In this sample, this clonotype is medium-sized. This chain joins TRBV6-5 and TRBJ2-1, with 9 bases lining up with TRBD2. Unmatched junction bases numbered 7, after V lost 4 bases and J lost 0 bases. The germline gives CDR1 MNHEY, CDR2 SVGAGI. The CDR3 length is 17 residues. In DNA form, the CDR3 reads TGTGCCAGCAGTTTCGGTAGCGGGAGTCCCTCCTACAATGAGCAGTTCTTC. This sequence encodes CASSFGSGSPSYNEQFF.

This chain uses TRBV28 with TRBJ1-5, with a weak D call TRBD1 (5 bases). CDR3 length: 16 residues. CDR1 MDHEN and CDR2 SYDVKM come from the germline V gene. V lost 3 bases, J lost 0 bases, and 12 bases lay in between. CDR3 residues: CASSFGGRVSNQPQHF. The DNA of the CDR3 is TGTGCCAGCAGTTTCGGGGGAAGAGTTAGCAATCAGCCCCAGCATTTT.

This clonotype was seen ten or more times. The rearrangement joins TRBV6-1 to TRBJ1-2, with D possibly being TRBD1 (5 bases). The CDR3 is 14 residues long. The V gene's germline CDR1 is MNHNS and CDR2 SASEGT. The V gene lost 4 bases and the J gene lost 4 bases, with 13 bases spanning the gap. Written as DNA, the CDR3 is TGTGCCAGCAGTGGGAGGGGTCGAGGCTATGGCTACACCTTC. Residues: CASSGRGRGYGYTF.

This clonotype was picked up many times. The CDR3 bases are TGCAGCGTTGACGGGAGAACTAGCGGGGCACCCTACAATGAGCAGTTCTTC. Its protein product is CSVDGRTSGAPYNEQFF. This rearrangement joins TRBV29-1 to TRBJ2-1, with 10 nucleotides matching TRBD2. The V and J ends lost 3 bases and 2 bases, in that order; junction bases with no gene match: 10. Germline V lookup: CDR1 SQVTM, CDR2 ANQGSEA. The length of the CDR3 is 17 residues.

This clonotype was detected many times. V usage is TRBV7-9 and J usage is TRBJ2-1; weak D call: TRBD2 (6 bases). Germline CDR1 and CDR2: SEHNR and FQNEAQ (reference sequence). The CDR3 loop spans 13 amino acids. Trimming cost V 4 bases and J 6 bases, with 10 bases left between them. The CDR3 reads CASSSPGVNEQFF. CDR3 in DNA: TGTGCCAGCAGCTCCCCGGGGGTCAATGAGCAGTTCTTC. Variable domain in full (rest from reference TRBV7-9 and TRBJ2-1): DTGVSQNPRHKITKRGQNVTFRCDPISEHNRLYWYRQTLGQGPEFLTYFQNEAQLEKSRLLSDRFSAERPKGSFSTLEIQRTEQGDSAMYLCASSSPGVNEQFFGPGTRLTVL.

This clonotype was detected only a few times. CDR3 nucleotides: TGTGCCAGCAGCCAAGTTTTTTCTGATACTGAAGCTTTCTTT. Amino acids: CASSQVFSDTEAFF. The V gene is TRBV3-1, the J gene TRBJ1-1, with D hard to call. The CDR3 totals 14 residues. Germline values: CDR1 LGHDT, CDR2 YNNKEL (reference sequence). V lost 1 base, J lost 5 bases, and 11 bases lay in between.

This clonotype was picked up many times. The V call is TRBV2, the J call TRBJ2-4, with a possible D match to TRBD1 (6 bases). Trimming shortened V by 4 bases and J by 1 base, and 14 bases separated the two germline ends. CDR3 size: 16 residues. Germline V gives CDR1 SNHLY, CDR2 FYNNEI. CDR3 DNA sequence: TGTGCCAGCAGTGTACAGGGTCGAGGGGCCAAAAACATTCAGTACTTC. Translation gives CASSVQGRGAKNIQYF.

This clonotype was picked up many times. The V gene is TRBV6-5, the J gene TRBJ2-2; the match to TRBD1 covers 9 bases. V lost 0 bases, J lost 4 bases, and 6 bases stayed unmatched. Germline CDR1 MNHEY, CDR2 SVGAGI. The CDR3 totals 17 residues. As DNA, the CDR3 is TGTGCCAGCAGTTACTCACCCGGGACAGGGCTCACCGGGGAGCTGTTTTTT. Its translation: CASSYSPGTGLTGELFF.

Turning to this clonotype: Just one base apart from a much larger clone, this may be a read error. The chain couples TRBV28 to TRBJ1-1, with no clear D. Per the germline V gene, CDR1 is MDHEN and CDR2 is SYDVKM. This CDR3 comprises 13 residues. CDR3 amino acids: CASSPPTPWEASF. The CDR3, as DNA: TGTGCCAGCAGTCCTCCTACCCCCTGGGAAGCTTCCTTT.

The CDR3 protein is CASSLGGSYKTQYF. CDR3 DNA sequence: TGTGCCAGCAGTTTAGGGGGTAGTTACAAGACCCAGTACTTC. The V gene is TRBV27, the J gene TRBJ2-5; D is possibly TRBD1 or TRBD2 (5 bases each). Trimming pared 2 bases from V and 6 bases from J, leaving 13 bases between. Germline CDR1 is MNHEY and CDR2 is SMNVEV (reference sequence). This CDR3 region has 14 residues.

This clonotype was seen ten or more times. This chain uses TRBV3-1 with TRBJ1-1; no definite D call. This CDR3 is 12 amino acids long. V dropped 5 bases and J dropped 2 bases, with 6 bases sitting between them. Looked up from germline, CDR1 is LGHDT and CDR2 is YNNKEL (reference sequence). CDR3 sequence (DNA): TGTGCCAGCAGCACAGTAAACACTGAAGCTTTCTTT. Residues: CASSTVNTEAFF.

The chain combines TRBV9 with TRBJ2-3, with TRBD2 matching over 10 bases. This CDR3 region has 17 residues. Germline CDR1 and CDR2: SGDLS and YYNGEE. J lost 3 bases, V lost 0 bases, and 7 bases had no gene match. Here the CDR3 DNA reads TGTGCCAGCAGCGTAGGGACACTAGCGGGAAGGACAGATACGCAGTATTTT. Protein product: CASSVGTLAGRTDTQYF. The full variable domain, completed using reference TRBV9 and TRBJ2-3, is DSGVTQTPKHLITATGQRVTLRCSPRSGDLSVYWYQQSLDQGLQFLIQYYNGEERAKGNILERFSAQQFPDLHSELNLSSLELGDSALYFCASSVGTLAGRTDTQYFGPGTRLTVL.

Comment on this clonotype: At one end, the junction sequence differs from germline, possibly due to a read error. The V and J genes are TRBV4-3 and TRBJ1-5; tentatively, D is TRBD1 (6 bases). This CDR3 has 17 amino acids. CDR1 and CDR2 from the germline V gene are LGHNA and YSLEER. The CDR3 reads CASSQDVWTDSNQPQRF. CDR3 in DNA: TGCGCCAGCAGCCAAGATGTCTGGACAGATAGCAATCAGCCCCAGCGTTTT.

This clonotype turned up a few times. This sequence joins TRBV5-6 and TRBJ2-7, with D possibly TRBD1 on 6 matching bases. The CDR3 length is 15 residues. The V gene's germline CDR1 is SGHDT and CDR2 YYEEEE. Deletions cut 0 bases from V and 2 bases from J, with 12 bases between. The DNA for the CDR3 is TGTGCCAGCAGCTTGGGGGGGACACCGACCTACGAGCAGTACTTC. Translation: CASSLGGTPTYEQYF.